The 10 T cell receptor beta chains below all came from one sample that was sequenced in a study of shared clonotypes between healthy human individuals. Assay used: immunoSEQ multiplex PCR; TCRdb lists only in-frame clones, some missing. The table records hundreds of thousands of clones, about 95% of them present only once. Naive-designated CD8 cells lacked CD45RO, were positively enriched for CCR7, and omitted terminally differentiated effector memory CD45RA+ cells. Sequencing was done on a sample of naive CD8+ T cells sorted from blood. The receptor source for this set is a woman aged 30 to 39 in good health.

The CDR3 DNA is TGTGCCAGCAGCACGACCGGGTCCCTACACAATGAGCAGTTCTTC. This translates into CASSTTGSLHNEQFF. V is TRBV13 and J is TRBJ2-1; D unresolved. In germline, CDR1 is PRHDT, CDR2 FYEKMQ (reference sequence). Trimming shortened V by 5 bases and J by 5 bases, and 16 bases separated the two germline ends. The CDR3 has 15 amino acids.

Points on this clone: Other DNA sequences in this specimen translate into the identical CDR3. This sequence joins TRBV6-5 and TRBJ2-7; D is possibly TRBD1 (6 bases). V lost 6 bases, J lost 3 bases, and 6 bases lay in between. The CDR3 extends over 11 amino acids. Germline-derived CDR1 and CDR2 are MNHEY and SVGAGI. For the CDR3, the DNA is TGTGCCAGCAGCAGGGGCTACGAGCAGTACTTC. Its protein product is CASSRGYEQYF.

The CDR3 DNA reads as TGTGCCAGCAGTGAACCGTACGGTCCCACCGGGGAGCTGTTTTTT. Encoded protein: CASSEPYGPTGELFF. The rearrangement links TRBV2 to TRBJ2-2; the D is unclear. In germline, CDR1 is SNHLY, CDR2 FYNNEI. Between the trimmed V and J ends, which lost 2 bases and 4 bases, there was a span of 11 bases. This CDR3 has 15 amino acids. Filled out from reference TRBV2 and TRBJ2-2, the complete variable domain reads EPEVTQTPSHQVTQMGQEVILRCVPISNHLYFYWYRQILGQKVEFLVSFYNNEISEKSEIFDDQFSVERPDGSNFTLKIRSTKLEDSAMYFCASSEPYGPTGELFFGEGSRLTVL.

The chain combines TRBV28 with TRBJ2-3, with D unresolved. CDR3 length equals 14 residues. The germline V and J ends were trimmed by 7 bases and 6 bases, with 17 bases remaining between them. The germline CDR1 and CDR2 sequences are MDHEN and SYDVKM. The CDR3 bases are TGTGCCAGCACCTACGCAGGCGCGGCGGATACGCAGTATTTT. It yields the protein CASTYAGAADTQYF.

This clone was seen once. J is TRBJ1-4 and V is TRBV19; D ambiguous. The CDR3 covers 13 residues. The germline CDR1 and CDR2 sequences are LNHDA and SQIVND (reference sequence). V lost 4 bases, J lost 6 bases, and 9 bases lay in between. The CDR3 sequence is CASSTFEDEKLFF. The CDR3 nucleotides are TGTGCCAGTAGTACGTTCGAAGATGAAAAACTGTTTTTT.

The DNA of the CDR3 is TGTGCCAGCAGCTTAGTAGGGGCTAGCAGTACGCTCGGGGAGCTGTTTTTT. Amino acid sequence: CASSLVGASSTLGELFF. The V gene is TRBV11-2, the J gene TRBJ2-2; D tentatively fits TRBD1 or TRBD2 (5 bases each). Germline CDR1 and CDR2: SGHAT and FQNNGV. This CDR3 has 17 residues. V was pared by 1 base and J by 7 bases, with 19 bases between.

This rearrangement joins TRBV5-6 to TRBJ2-7; TRBD2 matches at 10 bases. The CDR3 runs to 18 residues. Germline CDR1 is SGHDT and CDR2 is YYEEEE. With 4 bases clipped from V and 1 base from J, the junction kept 14 bases outside the gene matches. CDR3 sequence reads: CASSPSPASGGPSYEQYF. CDR3 coding DNA: TGTGCCAGCAGCCCCTCCCCGGCTAGCGGGGGTCCGTCCTACGAGCAGTACTTC.

This chain connects TRBV11-2 to TRBJ1-6; a possible D gene is TRBD1 (5 bases). Germline CDR1 is SGHAT and CDR2 is FQNNGV. The CDR3 extends over 13 amino acids. V was shortened by 0 bases and J by 10 bases, with 7 bases between the two germline ends. The CDR3: CASSLDGTSPLHF. CDR3 bases: TGTGCCAGCAGCTTAGATGGGACCTCACCCCTCCACTTT.

The CDR3: CASSPETRNTGELFF. The DNA for the CDR3 is TGTGCCAGCAGCCCGGAGACCAGGAACACCGGGGAGCTGTTTTTT. This chain uses TRBV11-2 with TRBJ2-2; D ambiguous. The CDR3 loop spans 15 amino acids. V was pared by 5 bases and J by 1 base, with 11 bases between. Per germline, CDR1 SGHAT and CDR2 FQNNGV.

The chain employs TRBV27 and TRBJ1-4; D remains ambiguous. The V end lost 1 base, the J end lost 5 bases, and 8 bases lay between the germline ends. The germline V gene encodes CDR1 MNHEY and CDR2 SMNVEV (reference sequence). The CDR3 runs to 14 residues. The CDR3 sequence: CASSLLGINEKLFF. CDR3 sequence (DNA): TGTGCCAGCAGTTTATTGGGTATCAATGAAAAACTGTTTTTT.